The rows below give T cell receptor beta chains drawn from one sample of a study of siplizumab effects on memory and regulatory T cells. The method was immunoSEQ multiplex PCR; TCRdb's version includes in-frame clones alone and lacks a portion of them. The sample holds nearly 85,000 clones, roughly 86% seen once. The sample was Tregs sorted from blood. All receptors derive from a human donor in good health. Each CDR3 is given with its conserved first and last residue. D genes are given only for firm matches. Expanded clones get a size class; other rows say once, few or many, or leave the size out.

d_gene | j_gene | abundance | v_gene | CDR3aa | CDR3nt
NA | TRBJ2-3 | NA | TRBV29-1 | CSAGPGTDTQYF | TGCAGCGCTGGACCTGGCACAGATACGCAGTATTTT
NA | TRBJ1-1 | NA | TRBV5-1 | CASSFKQQAFF | TGCGCCAGCAGCTTTAAACAGCAAGCTTTCTTT
NA | TRBJ2-2 | once | TRBV25-1 | CASSIFGELFF | TGTGCCAGCAGTATTTTCGGGGAGCTGTTTTTT
TRBD2 | TRBJ2-1 | NA | TRBV18 | CASSPQLAGKGGEQFF | TGTGCCAGCTCACCCCAACTAGCGGGGAAAGGCGGAGAGCAGTTCTTC
NA | TRBJ1-6 | once | TRBV30 | CAWSRGNSPLHF | TGTGCCTGGAGCAGAGGAAATTCACCCCTCCACTTT
NA | TRBJ1-1 | few | TRBV7-9 | CASSRSVMNTEAFF | TGTGCCAGCAGCAGATCGGTAATGAACACTGAAGCTTTCTTT
NA | TRBJ2-7 | NA | TRBV5-5 | CASSLNYEQYF | TGTGCCAGCAGCTTGAATTACGAGCAGTACTTC
TRBD1 | TRBJ1-2 | NA | TRBV28 | CASRRTGGRNYGYTF | TGTGCCAGCAGACGCACAGGGGGCAGGAACTATGGCTACACCTTC
NA | TRBJ2-1 | NA | TRBV19 | CASSRGRGRSNEQFF | TGTGCCAGTAGTAGGGGGCGGGGCCGCTCCAACGAGCAGTTCTTC
TRBD1 | TRBJ2-2 | NA | TRBV5-4 | CASSFQQGTPRRELFF | TGTGCCAGCAGCTTCCAACAGGGGACCCCTCGCAGGGAGCTGTTTTTT
NA | TRBJ1-5 | NA | TRBV2 | CATQGTAITPQHF | TGTGCCACCCAGGGGACCGCCATAACTCCCCAGCATTTT